The 26 T cell receptor beta chains reported below all come from one sample, sequenced in a study of T cells in narcolepsy. Only in-frame clones appear in the TCRdb table, and some are missing; sequencing was by immunoSEQ multiplex PCR. The sample carries under 35,000 clones, roughly 77% recorded once. What was sequenced was CD45RA- memory CD4+ T cells from PBMCs. The receptors were sampled from a human donor with narcolepsy.

This clone was detected once. This rearrangement joins TRBV11-3 to TRBJ2-3; possible D gene TRBD2, 7 bases. The CDR3 covers 14 residues. In germline, CDR1 is SGHNT, CDR2 YENEEA. The germline V and J ends were trimmed by 6 bases and 1 base, with 11 bases remaining between them. CDR3 sequence (DNA): TGTGCCAGCAGGATAGGGGGGGGCACAGATACGCAGTATTTT. Its protein product is CASRIGGGTDTQYF.

This rearrangement joins TRBV5-1 to TRBJ2-7, with D tentatively TRBD1 or TRBD2 (5 bases each). From germline, CDR1 is SGHRS and CDR2 YFSETQ. Deletions cut 4 bases from V and 4 bases from J, with 9 bases between. CDR3 size: 12 residues. The CDR3 nucleotides are TGCGCCAGCAGCCGGGACCTATACGAGCAGTACTTC. Translated, it gives CASSRDLYEQYF. Drawing the rest from reference TRBV5-1 and TRBJ2-7, the complete variable domain is KAGVTQTPRYLIKTRGQQVTLSCSPISGHRSVSWYQQTPGQGLQFLFEYFSETQRNKGNFPGRFSGRQFSNSRSEMNVSTLELGDSALYLCASSRDLYEQYFGPGTRLTVT.

This sequence joins TRBV27 and TRBJ1-2; D gene ambiguous. The CDR3 has 13 residues. The germline CDR1 and CDR2 sequences are MNHEY and SMNVEV (reference sequence). The V end was cut by 4 bases, the J end by 2 bases, with 8 bases between. The CDR3 DNA sequence: TGTGCCAGCAGTTACGCCGGGAACTATGGCTACACCTTC. Its protein is CASSYAGNYGYTF.

The chain links TRBV19 to TRBJ2-7; 9 bases are a match to TRBD1. Looked up from germline, CDR1 is LNHDA and CDR2 is SQIVND (reference sequence). The CDR3 consists of 14 residues. The ends lost 6 bases at V and 4 bases at J; junction bases unmatched: 7. CDR3 DNA sequence: TGTGCCAGTAGCAGACAGGGGGTTAATTACGAGCAGTACTTC. Its protein is CASSRQGVNYEQYF.

V gene TRBV7-9 combines with J gene TRBJ1-2; tentative D call: TRBD1 (6 bases). The CDR3 has 15 residues. CDR1 and CDR2 (germline): SEHNR, FQNEAQ (reference sequence). V lost 4 bases and J lost 4, with 16 bases in between. For the CDR3, the DNA is TGTGCCAGCAGCTCCGAAAGCCAGGGGTCCTATGGCTACACCTTC. It specifies CASSSESQGSYGYTF.

The CDR3 nucleotides are TGTGCCAGCAGTGAATTAGAGGGGACTAGCGGTCCCTACGAGCAGTACTTC. It specifies CASSELEGTSGPYEQYF. This chain links TRBV25-1 with TRBJ2-7; the match to TRBD2 covers 11 bases. The J segment lost 2 bases and the V segment lost 1 base, leaving 7 bases of the junction unmatched. The CDR3 extends over 17 amino acids. Germline V CDR1 and CDR2: MGHDK, SYGVNS.

The chain uses TRBV2 and TRBJ1-2, with D unresolved. CDR3 length: 15 residues. The ends were cut back, 3 bases at V and 5 bases at J, with 16 bases in the middle. Germline lookup yields CDR1 SNHLY and CDR2 FYNNEI. The CDR3 reads CASSEDGVIGYGYTF. The DNA for the CDR3 is TGTGCCAGCAGTGAGGACGGTGTTATCGGATATGGCTACACCTTC.

Comments on this clone: The CDR3 ends on some other residue instead of the conserved phenylalanine or tryptophan, so this is likely a read error. The rearrangement joins TRBV5-1 to TRBJ2-3, with 7 nucleotides matching TRBD2. The germline CDR1 and CDR2 sequences are SGHRS and YFSETQ. This CDR3 has 14 residues. V lost 7 bases to trimming and J lost 0 bases; unmatched junction nucleotides: 5. The CDR3 nucleotides are TGCGCCAGCCGGGGGGACTCTAGCACAGATACGCAGTATTCT. It specifies CASRGDSSTDTQYS.

This clone appeared once. The CDR3 DNA is TGTGCCAGCAGCCCCTCGGCCGGGGATCAGCCCCAGCATTTT. Protein: CASSPSAGDQPQHF. The chain carries TRBV11-3 and TRBJ1-5; D remains ambiguous. V lost 5 bases and J lost 5, with 13 bases in between. Germline loops: CDR1 SGHNT, CDR2 YENEEA. The CDR3 is 14 amino acids.

This rearrangement joins TRBV7-8 to TRBJ1-5; D gene ambiguous. From germline, CDR1 is SGHVS and CDR2 FQNEAQ. Trimming cost V 0 bases and J 9 bases, with 9 bases left between them. This CDR3 is built from 13 residues. In DNA form, the CDR3 reads TGTGCCAGCAGCTTAGCGGGGTCGGGGCCCCAGCATTTT. Protein sequence: CASSLAGSGPQHF.

The J gene is TRBJ1-6, the V gene TRBV7-3; 9 bases match TRBD1. This CDR3 comprises 15 residues. The ends lost 6 bases at V and 9 bases at J; junction bases unmatched: 9. Per the germline V gene, CDR1 is SGHTA and CDR2 is FQGTGA. The CDR3 loop is CASSVVGQGGSPLHF. The CDR3 DNA reads as TGTGCCAGCAGTGTCGTGGGACAGGGCGGTTCACCCCTCCACTTT. The whole variable domain, filled in from reference TRBV7-3 and TRBJ1-6, reads GAGVSQTPSNKVTEKGKYVELRCDPISGHTALYWYRQSLGQGPEFLIYFQGTGAADDSGLPNDRFFAVRPEGSVSTLKIQRTERGDSAVYLCASSVVGQGGSPLHFGNGTRLTVT.

V usage is TRBV2 and J usage is TRBJ2-1; D unclear. This CDR3 is built from 12 residues. From germline, CDR1 is SNHLY and CDR2 FYNNEI. V was pared by 6 bases and J by 5 bases, with 8 bases between. As DNA, the CDR3 is TGTGCCAGCAGAGGTGGGAACAATGAGCAGTTCTTC. Translation: CASRGGNNEQFF. Full variable domain (rest looked up from reference TRBV2 and TRBJ2-1): EPEVTQTPSHQVTQMGQEVILRCVPISNHLYFYWYRQILGQKVEFLVSFYNNEISEKSEIFDDQFSVERPDGSNFTLKIRSTKLEDSAMYFCASRGGNNEQFFGPGTRLTVL.

The chain recombines TRBV5-1 with TRBJ2-1; 8 positions agree with TRBD2. The CDR3 consists of 16 residues. Germline CDR1 reads SGHRS; CDR2 reads YFSETQ. V shed 4 bases, J shed 5 bases, and the junction held 11 bases outside the gene matches. CDR3 bases: TGCGCCAGCAGCCGACAGGCGGGAGGCCCCCACAATGAGCAGTTCTTC. Translation: CASSRQAGGPHNEQFF. The variable domain in full, with the rest retrieved from reference TRBV5-1 and TRBJ2-1, is KAGVTQTPRYLIKTRGQQVTLSCSPISGHRSVSWYQQTPGQGLQFLFEYFSETQRNKGNFPGRFSGRQFSNSRSEMNVSTLELGDSALYLCASSRQAGGPHNEQFFGPGTRLTVL.

The chain carries TRBV11-2 and TRBJ2-1; D is unclear. Trimming took off 7 bases at V and 4 bases at J, with 14 bases between the two ends. The germline gives CDR1 SGHAT, CDR2 FQNNGV. CDR3 size: 14 residues. CDR3 loop: CASKLIVGYNEQFF. DNA for the CDR3: TGTGCCAGCAAGCTTATCGTCGGTTACAATGAGCAGTTCTTC.

The V call is TRBV15, the J call TRBJ2-7; weak D call: TRBD2 (6 bases). The CDR3 is 14 residues long. Per the germline V gene, CDR1 is LNHNV and CDR2 is YYDKDF (reference sequence). The V end lost 1 base, the J end lost 0 bases, and 7 bases lay between the germline ends. CDR3 bases: TGTGCCACCAGCAGAGCCGGGAGCTCCTACGAGCAGTACTTC. Translated, it gives CATSRAGSSYEQYF.

The chain links TRBV28 to TRBJ2-5, with 7 positions matching TRBD2. Unmatched junction bases numbered 6, after V lost 11 bases and J lost 12 bases. Looked up from germline, CDR1 is MDHEN and CDR2 is SYDVKM. The CDR3 length is 9 residues. As DNA, the CDR3 is TGTGCCTTCCGGGACTACGAGTACTTC. Its protein product is CAFRDYEYF.

The CDR3 loop is CASGWVETQYF. CDR3 coding DNA: TGTGCCAGTGGTTGGGTAGAGACCCAGTACTTC. The V and J genes are TRBV6-5 and TRBJ2-5; D is undetermined. V was cut by 9 bases and J by 4 bases, with 9 bases left in between. Germline V gene lookup returns CDR1 MNHEY and CDR2 SVGAGI. The CDR3 sequence is 11 residues long.

This chain links TRBV5-1 with TRBJ2-1; 11 bases are shared with TRBD2. J gave up 4 bases and V 3 bases, and 9 bases lay outside the gene matches. The CDR3 is 17 amino acids. Germline lookup yields CDR1 SGHRS and CDR2 YFSETQ. The CDR3 reads CASSSQPGLAVYNEQFF. The CDR3 nucleotides are TGCGCCAGCAGCTCCCAACCGGGACTAGCGGTTTACAATGAGCAGTTCTTC.

This clone has just a few counts. The J gene is TRBJ2-1, the V gene TRBV11-3; no clear D gene. The CDR3 totals 13 residues. CDR1 is SGHNT, CDR2 YENEEA, per germline. The ends were cut back, 5 bases at V and 8 bases at J, with 13 bases in the middle. The DNA of the CDR3 is TGTGCCAGCAGCCCCCTGGACGGCGATGAGCAGTTCTTC. Residues: CASSPLDGDEQFF.

This sequence joins TRBV6-6 and TRBJ1-5, with D unresolved. CDR3 length equals 13 residues. In germline, CDR1 is MNHNY, CDR2 SVGAGI (reference sequence). The germline V and J ends were trimmed by 0 bases and 3 bases, with 3 bases remaining between them. The CDR3 is CASSYSNNQPQHF. The DNA of the CDR3 is TGTGCCAGCAGTTACTCGAACAATCAGCCCCAGCATTTT.

The V call is TRBV27, the J call TRBJ2-2, with 12 bases fitting TRBD1. Trimming cost V 6 bases and J 5 bases; bases outside gene matches: 10. The CDR3 loop spans 17 amino acids. The germline CDR1 and CDR2 sequences are MNHEY and SMNVEV (reference sequence). CDR3 amino acids: CASSLGGQGARTGELFF. CDR3 nucleotide sequence: TGTGCCAGCAGCTTGGGGGGACAGGGGGCACGAACCGGGGAGCTGTTTTTT.

This clone was counted only a few times. The chain links TRBV6-1 to TRBJ1-4; D may be TRBD1 (6 bases). Germline V lookup: CDR1 MNHNS, CDR2 SASEGT. There are 12 residues in the CDR3. V lost 6 bases and J 10 bases, leaving 12 bases between the germline ends. The CDR3, as DNA: TGTGCCAGCAGGACGGACAGCACAAAACTGTTTTTT. It is translated as CASRTDSTKLFF.

This rearrangement joins TRBV7-8 to TRBJ2-7; 15 bases match TRBD2. The CDR3 is 19 amino acids. Germline values: CDR1 SGHVS, CDR2 FQNEAQ. V gave up 3 bases and J gave up 3 bases; unmatched junction bases: 12. DNA for the CDR3: TGTGCCAGCAGCTTGGGGACCTCGGGACTAGCGGGAGGAAGCTACGAGCAGTACTTC. Its protein is CASSLGTSGLAGGSYEQYF.

The rearrangement links TRBV7-2 to TRBJ1-2; D call uncertain. CDR3 length: 16 amino acids. V shed 5 bases and J shed 0 bases, with 16 bases lying between them. Germline CDR1 is SGHTA and CDR2 is FQGNSA. CDR3 protein: CASSPALGSPNYGYTF. As DNA, the CDR3 is TGTGCCAGCAGCCCCGCACTCGGGAGTCCTAACTATGGCTACACCTTC.

This clone appeared a few times. The chain couples TRBV15 to TRBJ2-3; 7 bases line up with TRBD2. Looked up from germline, CDR1 is LNHNV and CDR2 is YYDKDF (reference sequence). The junction had 4 bases not matched to a gene; V was cut back by 8 bases and J by 2 bases. The CDR3 spans 13 residues. CDR3 amino acids: CATRAGSTDTQYF. The CDR3 DNA reads as TGTGCCACCCGAGCGGGGTCCACAGATACGCAGTATTTT.

V and J are TRBV6-4 and TRBJ2-7, with TRBD1 identical over 10 bases. V lost 6 bases and J lost 2; bases outside the gene matches: 10. The CDR3 is made up of 16 amino acids. Germline CDR1 reads MRHNA; CDR2 reads SNTAGT. The CDR3 here is CASSKETGTGAYEQYF. As DNA, the CDR3 is TGTGCCAGCAGCAAAGAGACCGGGACAGGGGCCTACGAGCAGTACTTC.